The present TCR beta chain was sequenced within a study of tumor-infiltrating lymphocytes in primary liver carcinoma. Study information: The patients included men and women who were aged 30 to 69 years.

Joint extraction of RNA and DNA used about 17-32 mg of bulk tissue that was unsorted. Sampling targeted five separate regions of each tumor, which included the tumor centre. Each tumor specimen held more than 80% viable tumor cells. The CDR3 runs to 14 residues. CDR1 and CDR2 (germline): SGHKS, YYEKEE (reference sequence). Study-wide findings and caveats: Merely some 8-24% of top clones spanned all five tumor regions.

Starting material of approximately 500 ng total RNA yielded TCR beta cDNA via a constant-region primer. Each TCR beta library was derived from three nested multiplex PCR rounds that employed slightly modified ARM-PCR. Rounds one and two of PCR, each of around 9 cycles, were primed with TRBV1-TRBV30 forward primers and a C-beta reverse primer. TCRdb analysed the multiplex PCR reads with MiXCR anew, one entry per CDR3 protein. The sample includes about 190,000 distinct CDR3 sequences, roughly 80% seen only once; the top ten take 15% to 20%. Worth noting for this clonotype: Its specificity is not known. One end of the junction varies from germline; a read error may be responsible.

This rearrangement joins TRBV5-5 to TRBJ2-5, with 11 bases matching TRBD2. The source of this sequence is a middle-aged man with primary liver carcinoma and hepatitis B virus infection. The sequenced material came from tumor tissue from primary liver carcinoma. In nucleotides, the CDR3 is TGTGCTAGCAGTTCGAAGACTAGCGGGGAGACCCATTACTTC. It specifies CASSSKTSGETHYF.